The source of this TCR beta chain is a study of identical twins (dated by TCRdb to 2016 to 2018). General notes on the study: To test whether fetal clonotypes persist, this study deep-sequenced TCR alpha and beta repertoires from monozygotic twins, from unrelated adults of various ages, and from cord blood. Replicate twin experiments were performed at different times using different library preparation protocols to rule out contamination.

The protocol used for the library was 5' RACE. The reads were generated on an Illumina HiSeq 2000. Template switching added a universal primer binding site, and the final cDNA carried a unique molecular identifier that allowed TCR cDNA molecules to be counted accurately. Specific primers in the conserved constant-segment region were used to synthesize first-strand cDNA for TCR alpha and beta chains. To control for contamination, every cDNA library carried two barcodes: a SMART-Mk sample barcode plus Illumina barcodes. Two successive PCR steps introduced TruSeq adapter sequences along with Illumina sample barcodes. Sequencing of the TCR alpha and beta cDNA libraries was done on the Illumina HiSeq platform using custom primers. In the paper's pipeline: MiGEC was used to process raw reads and extract unique molecular identifiers, and MiXCR was used to find CDR3 positions. For each individual, recombination models were inferred using an EM algorithm with the repgenHMM and IGoR tools. The analysis of shared clonotypes was done with the tcR package in R, with sharing normalized by the product of cloneset sizes. To study raw recombination without the effects of thymic and clonal selection, out-of-frame nonproductive sequences were analyzed. TCRdb ran its own pipeline on the public reads, namely fastp trimming at Q25 and MiXCR clone calling, and kept in-frame beta chains. One record per CDR3 amino acid sequence lists the most common genes and DNA. TCRdb's processing, not the study's, gives the V and J calls here. This sample holds approximately 490,000 distinct CDR3 sequences; around 22% were observed only once. The ten largest clones capture 0.4% to 0.6% of the sample.

General conclusions and limits of the study: Out-of-frame TCR alpha sequences shared between twins showed an excess of low generation-probability sequences compared with coincidental sharing between unrelated individuals. Fewer insertions were carried by abundant cord blood beta clonotypes, a similar but weaker trend appeared in young adult naive repertoires, and no such trend appeared in memory repertoires. Zero-insertion analyses could be partly confounded by invariant T cells such as MAIT and iNKT, although diverse VJ usage argued against such confounding for most clonotypes. A weaker excess of twin sharing was found in beta out-of-frame sequences because the signal-to-noise ratio was lowered by fewer shared sequences. In monozygotic twins, recombination models systematically underestimated out-of-frame TCR alpha sharing, but the models matched the sharing seen between unrelated individuals. Conclusions relied on cross-sectional statistical analysis, since the same donors could not be followed over many years.

As to this clonotype: The antigen this receptor binds is unknown. Base qualities are not at hand, and no much larger clone is one base apart.

Every donor in the study was a healthy Caucasian. Three pairs of female monozygotic twins, all aged about 18 to 29 years, were included in the twin cohort. CD4+ and CD8+ T cell populations were isolated with positive isolation kits from Invitrogen. These data also formed part of another study, on yellow fever vaccine responses in identical twins. As that second study puts it: The authors reported that the T cell response to vaccination in identical twins appeared partly convergent and partly personalized. The study precisely tracked vaccine-responding T cell clones in identical twins.

Sequences were obtained from CD4+ T cells sorted from blood. The sequence derives from a woman younger than 30 in good health.

The sequence in DNA is TGTGCCAGCAGAAGAGGCGGGTACTTACACAATGAGCAGTTCTTC. Its protein is CASRRGGYLHNEQFF. The chain employs TRBV12-3 or TRBV12-4 and TRBJ2-1; matching of 5 bases hints at TRBD2 as the D gene. Cut back by 6 bases and 5 bases, the V and J ends lie 17 bases apart. CDR3 length: 15 amino acids, cysteine to phenylalanine. The read is trimmed to its CDR3 DNA, 45 bases read in frame from base 1.